A selection of T cell receptor beta chains follows, all from one sample in a study of T cell repertoires in cytomegalovirus infection. MiXCR, run by TCRdb on the reads, gives a single entry per CDR3 protein. The table includes hundreds of thousands of distinct CDR3 sequences, approximately 8.9% detected once. The sequencing sample was made of PBMCs. Receptor source: a human donor in good health (CMV status not recorded). Some clones in this sample may be carry-over from other donors' samples. The CDR3 runs from the conserved cysteine through the conserved F or W. Clone sizes are given selectively: once, few, many, or a class where the clone is expanded.

V,size,CDR3
TRBV28,-,CASRRPNSPLHF
TRBV2,many,CASSGQGTEYGYTF
TRBV7-2,many,CASSLVGGAGGETQYF
TRBV5-8,-,CASSPGLKGNTGELFF
TRBV5-5,-,CASNDRGPSSYEQYF
TRBV29-1,-,CSVEGRGWQETQYF
TRBV6-6,many,CASSLPSGTGDAGYTF
TRBV7-9,many,CASSPEGVQRMETQYF
TRBV24-1,many,CATSDFGDSNTGELFF
TRBV7-2,many,CASSLALVRTDTQYF
TRBV20-1,many,CSARDINQPQHF
TRBV7-9,many,CASNLKTGVGTGELFF